This T cell receptor (beta chain) originates from a study of CD8 T cells in ankylosing spondylitis. For this clonotype: Its matching antigen is unknown.

Study-wide findings and caveats: Clones that were linked to disease were CD8+ and were relatively rare in peripheral blood. There were earlier reports of some motif variants in reactive arthritis synovial fluid and blood.

TCRdb re-analysed the 5' RACE reads in MiXCR, keeping a single row per CDR3 protein. This sample yields about 240,000 distinct CDR3 sequences, of which around 9.2% are seen a single time; around 7% belongs to the top ten. The material sequenced was blood, either unsorted or a sorted T cell fraction (not recorded which). The source is a male donor with ankylosing spondylitis or in good health (not recorded which).

As DNA, the CDR3 is TGTGCCAGCAGCTCGACCCAGTGGGAGCAGTTCTTC. It codes for CASSSTQWEQFF. The chain has TRBV12-3 or TRBV12-4 and TRBJ2-1; D is uncertain. The CDR3 has 12 residues. V was pared by 6 bases and J by 10 bases, with 13 bases between.